Following are 20 T cell receptor beta chains from one sample sequenced in a study of T cells in Graves' hyperthyroidism and ophthalmopathy. Template material for amplifying TCR beta CDR3 regions consisted of RNA transcripts. A first-round RT-PCR of the TCR CDR3 used the HTBI primer set. TCRdb passed the multiplex PCR reads through MiXCR, listing each CDR3 protein once. The sample yields a few hundred thousand distinct CDR3 sequences, 15% to 17% seen once. The sequencing input was blood. These TCRs come from a woman between 18 and 29 years old with Graves' hyperthyroidism that later progressed to Graves' ophthalmopathy.

This clonotype was seen many times. The rearrangement joins TRBV7-8 to TRBJ2-3; 10 positions agree with TRBD2. In germline, CDR1 is SGHVS, CDR2 FQNEAQ. The CDR3 is 15 residues long. With V trimmed by 4 bases and J by 6 bases, 7 bases remained unmatched. The CDR3 nucleotides are TGTGCCAGCAGCTCAACTAGCGGGGCCTATGATACGCAGTATTTT. Its protein product is CASSSTSGAYDTQYF.

The V and J genes are TRBV20-1 and TRBJ2-7; 11 nucleotides match TRBD2. Trimming at V came to 1 base and at J to 7 bases, leaving 9 bases not matched to a gene. The CDR3 has 15 amino acids. Germline V gene lookup returns CDR1 DFQATT and CDR2 SNEGSKA (reference sequence). CDR3 residues: CSARAGTSGAGEQYF. In nucleotides, the CDR3 is TGCAGTGCTAGAGCCGGGACTAGCGGTGCGGGGGAGCAGTACTTC.

V usage is TRBV10-1 and J usage is TRBJ2-7; 8 nucleotides agree with TRBD1. CDR3 length: 13 residues. The J segment lost 6 bases and the V segment lost 6 bases, leaving 7 bases of the junction unmatched. CDR1 and CDR2 (germline): WNHNN, SYGVQD (reference sequence). DNA for the CDR3: TGCGCCAGCAGCCAAAGGACAGGGACCGAGCAGTACTTC. Protein sequence: CASSQRTGTEQYF.

This clonotype was seen many times. The V and J genes are TRBV6-1 and TRBJ2-5; 7 bases line up with TRBD1. CDR3 length: 16 residues. V was clipped by 5 bases and J by 1 base; unmatched bases: 10. Per germline, CDR1 MNHNS and CDR2 SASEGT. This CDR3 reads CASSRRTGYSQETQYF. The CDR3 nucleotides read TGTGCCAGCAGTCGCCGGACAGGTTACTCCCAAGAGACCCAGTACTTC.

This clonotype came up many times. This rearrangement joins TRBV28 to TRBJ1-2; TRBD1 might be the D (6 bases). Germline loops: CDR1 MDHEN, CDR2 SYDVKM. The CDR3 extends over 14 amino acids. The V end lost 3 bases, the J end lost 7 bases, and 15 bases lay between the germline ends. Here the CDR3 DNA reads TGTGCCAGCAGTTTCAGGACAGCCCAAAGTGGCTACACCTTC. Amino acid sequence: CASSFRTAQSGYTF.

This clonotype was observed a handful of times. The chain carries TRBV28 and TRBJ2-3; D gene unclear. The germline V and J ends were trimmed by 3 bases and 3 bases, with 10 bases remaining between them. CDR1 is MDHEN, CDR2 SYDVKM, per germline. This CDR3 is built from 14 residues. CDR3 nucleotide sequence: TGTGCCAGCAGTTTCTCCCTTGGGACAGATACGCAGTATTTT. Translation gives CASSFSLGTDTQYF.

A few counts support this clonotype. V usage is TRBV9 and J usage is TRBJ2-1; 8 positions match TRBD2. The CDR3 loop spans 18 amino acids. Trimming took 3 bases from V and 9 from J; bases not matched to a gene: 20. Germline assignment: CDR1 SGDLS and CDR2 YYNGEE. This CDR3 is CASSGGGYYSGSGSEQFF. The CDR3, as DNA: TGTGCCAGCAGCGGAGGGGGTTATTACAGCGGGAGTGGCAGTGAGCAGTTCTTC.

This clonotype was counted between two and nine times. The chain combines TRBV30 with TRBJ2-5; TRBD2 matches 8 bases. CDR3 length: 16 residues. Trimming cost V 5 bases and J 1 base; bases outside gene matches: 12. CDR1 and CDR2 from the germline V gene are GTSNPN and SVGIG (reference sequence). This chain's CDR3 is CAWELGSGRSQETQYF. The CDR3 nucleotides are TGTGCCTGGGAATTAGGAAGCGGGAGAAGCCAAGAGACCCAGTACTTC. Together with reference TRBV30 and TRBJ2-5, the CDR3 gives the full variable domain: SQTIHQWPATLVQPVGSPLSLECTVEGTSNPNLYWYRQAAGRGLQLLFYSVGIGQISSEVPQNLSASRPQDRQFILSSKKLLLSDSGFYLCAWELGSGRSQETQYFGPGTRLLVL.

As to this clonotype: This may arise from a read error, as a much more abundant clone is one base away. J is TRBJ2-1 and V is TRBV27; maybe TRBD2 (5 bases). V shed 3 bases and J shed 12 bases, with 9 bases lying between them. Per the germline V gene, CDR1 is MNHEY and CDR2 is SMNVEV (reference sequence). The CDR3 runs 11 residues. CDR3 in DNA: TGTGCCAGCAGTTTGGGCGGGTTGCAGTTCTTC. Protein sequence: CASSLGGLQFF.

V usage is TRBV7-2 and J usage is TRBJ1-4, with D perhaps matching TRBD1 (5 bases). The CDR3 sequence is 15 residues long. Per the germline V gene, CDR1 is SGHTA and CDR2 is FQGNSA. V gave up 8 bases and J gave up 2 bases, with 15 bases separating them. The CDR3 sequence: CASGSRGTTNEKLFF. The CDR3 DNA follows: TGTGCCAGCGGCTCGAGGGGTACCACTAATGAAAAACTGTTTTTT.

This clonotype appeared many times. This rearrangement joins TRBV27 to TRBJ2-3; D possibly corresponds to TRBD1 (7 bases). Trimming shortened V by 1 base and J by 0 bases, and 20 bases separated the two germline ends. The germline V gene encodes CDR1 MNHEY and CDR2 SMNVEV (reference sequence). CDR3 length: 19 residues. The CDR3 region has the DNA TGTGCCAGCAGTTTATGGGGGAGGAGGACAGGCTTCAGCACAGATACGCAGTATTTT. As protein: CASSLWGRRTGFSTDTQYF.

The chain is built from TRBV12-3 or TRBV12-4 and TRBJ2-7; D might be TRBD1 or TRBD2, each matching 7 bases. Trimming pared 6 bases from V and 3 bases from J, leaving 21 bases between. This CDR3 comprises 16 residues. The CDR3 bases are TGTGCCAGCAGACAAGGGGGCGGGAGCCAGAGCTACGAGCAGTACTTC. Translated, it gives CASRQGGGSQSYEQYF.

This clonotype appeared a few times. This chain links TRBV6-2 or TRBV6-3 with TRBJ1-5, with TRBD1 matching 7 bases. The CDR3 length is 15 residues. V lost 2 bases and J lost 2; bases outside the gene matches: 3. Germline CDR1 MNHEY, CDR2 SVGEGT. The CDR3 region has the DNA TGTGCCAGCAGTTACACCACAGGGGGCAATCAGCCCCAGCATTTT. Amino acid sequence: CASSYTTGGNQPQHF.

This clonotype was detected ten times or more. CDR3 residues: CASSLSQGLVGAWPTNEKLFF. The CDR3 bases are TGTGCCAGCAGTTTATCGCAGGGTCTGGTAGGCGCTTGGCCAACTAATGAAAAACTGTTTTTT. The V gene is TRBV28, the J gene TRBJ1-4; weak D call: TRBD1 (5 bases). Per germline, CDR1 MDHEN and CDR2 SYDVKM. The CDR3 loop spans 21 amino acids. V was cut by 1 base and J by 0 bases, with 24 bases left in between.

This clonotype was picked up many times. This chain uses TRBV5-6 with TRBJ1-6, with TRBD1 as a possible D gene (6 bases). There are 14 residues in the CDR3. Per germline, CDR1 SGHDT and CDR2 YYEEEE. V dropped 4 bases and J dropped 9 bases, with 14 bases sitting between them. The CDR3 is CASSPGDGGSPLHF. The DNA of the CDR3 is TGTGCCAGCAGCCCAGGGGATGGTGGTTCACCCCTCCACTTT.

This clonotype was observed at least ten times. The V call is TRBV18, the J call TRBJ1-1, with D uncertain. CDR3 length: 16 amino acids. The germline V gene has CDR1 KGHSH and CDR2 LQKENI. Deletions cut 3 bases from V and 0 bases from J, with 14 bases between. CDR3 sequence reads: CASSPPQSGLNTEAFF. The DNA of the CDR3 is TGTGCCAGCTCACCTCCCCAGTCAGGATTGAACACTGAAGCTTTCTTT.

This clonotype was seen more than once but under ten times. One end of the junction does not line up with germline, which may come from a read error. This sequence joins TRBV7-2 and TRBJ1-5; 8 bases agree with TRBD1. Germline V CDR1 and CDR2: SGHTA, FQGNSA. The CDR3 is 15 residues long. The CDR3 protein is CAGSSSTGGNQPQHF. DNA for the CDR3: TGTGCCGGCAGCTCTTCGACAGGGGGCAATCAGCCCCAGCATTTT. The full variable domain, rest sourced from reference TRBV7-2 and TRBJ1-5, is GAGVSQSPSNKVTEKGKDVELRCDPISGHTALYWYRQSLGQGLEFLIYFQGNSAPDKSGLPSDRFSAERTGGSVSTLTIQRTQQEDSAVYLCAGSSSTGGNQPQHFGDGTRLSIL.

In this sample, this clonotype turned up many times. This chain uses TRBV20-1 with TRBJ2-3; 8 nucleotides line up with TRBD2. The germline CDR1 and CDR2 sequences are DFQATT and SNEGSKA (reference sequence). This CDR3 is 14 amino acids long. Trimming cost V 2 bases and J 4 bases; bases outside gene matches: 5. The CDR3 bases are TGCAGTGCTAGATCGGTGCGGGAGGCAGATACGCAGTATTTT. Translated: CSARSVREADTQYF.

In its sample, this clonotype was seen many times. This chain links TRBV10-3 with TRBJ1-6; no firm D call. CDR1 is ENHRY, CDR2 SYGVKD, per germline. The CDR3 contains 15 residues. V lost 6 bases, J lost 9 bases, and 18 bases lay in between. CDR3 loop: CAISRNANEGSPLHF. CDR3 sequence (DNA): TGTGCCATCAGCCGGAATGCGAATGAGGGTTCACCCCTCCACTTT.

In DNA, the CDR3 is TGCGCCAGCAGCTTGCATTCGGCGGGAGGTTCCCATGAGCAGTTCTTC. Its protein is CASSLHSAGGSHEQFF. The chain combines TRBV5-1 with TRBJ2-1; 8 nucleotides align to TRBD2. The germline gives CDR1 SGHRS, CDR2 YFSETQ. The CDR3 sequence is 16 residues long. The V segment lost 1 base and the J segment 8 bases; nucleotides outside the gene matches: 11.